This T cell receptor beta chain stems from a study of T cell responses to AZD1222 COVID-19 vaccine. Sequencing was performed with immunoSEQ multiplex PCR; in TCRdb, only in-frame clones are kept and a portion is missing. The sample has 80,000 to 100,000 clones; roughly 87% are singletons. CDR3 length: 14 amino acids. Germline CDR1 and CDR2: MGHDK and SYGVNS. Unmatched junction bases numbered 2, after V lost 1 base and J lost 3 bases. Material: peripheral blood, obtained on day 0 of AZD1222 vaccination. This receptor was taken from an adult in good health. The V call is TRBV25-1, the J call TRBJ2-7; TRBD1 agrees at 8 bases. CDR3 nucleotide sequence: TGTGCCAGCAGTGAATTTGGACAGGGCTACGAGCAGTACTTC. It yields the protein CASSEFGQGYEQYF.